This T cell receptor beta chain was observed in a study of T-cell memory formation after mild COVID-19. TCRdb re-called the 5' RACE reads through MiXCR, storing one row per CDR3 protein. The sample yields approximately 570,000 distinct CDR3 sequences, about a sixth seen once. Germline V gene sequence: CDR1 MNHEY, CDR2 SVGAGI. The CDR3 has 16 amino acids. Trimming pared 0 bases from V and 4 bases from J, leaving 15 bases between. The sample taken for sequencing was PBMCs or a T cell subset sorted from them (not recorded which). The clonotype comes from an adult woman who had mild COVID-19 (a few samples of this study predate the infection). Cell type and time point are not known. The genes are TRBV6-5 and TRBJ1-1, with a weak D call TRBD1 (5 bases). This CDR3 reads CASSYSLQVGATEAFF. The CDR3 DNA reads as TGTGCCAGCAGTTACTCGCTACAGGTAGGGGCCACTGAAGCTTTCTTT.